The 3 T cell receptor beta chains listed next were all sequenced from one sample in a study of OX40 agonist ivuxolimab in advanced cancers. Measured with immunoSEQ multiplex PCR; TCRdb has only the in-frame clones, and not every one. This sample carries 13,000 or so clones, over 75% of them seen once, and the ten largest clones take roughly 73%. Sequences were derived from CD4+ or CD8+ T cells sorted from blood, sampled in a trial of the OX40 agonist ivuxolimab. The receptors here all came from an adult with an advanced solid tumor such as melanoma, head and neck, liver or kidney cancer.

This clone was seen once. The chain employs TRBV11-3 and TRBJ2-7, with no clear D. Germline CDR1 SGHNT, CDR2 YENEEA. This CDR3 has 10 amino acids. The germline V and J ends were trimmed by 3 bases and 6 bases, with 3 bases remaining between them. In DNA, the CDR3 is TGTGCCAGCAGCTTTCTCGAGCAGTACTTC. This encodes CASSFLEQYF.

The rearrangement joins TRBV7-9 to TRBJ2-1; D is unresolved. Per the germline V gene, CDR1 is SEHNR and CDR2 is FQNEAQ (reference sequence). V lost 2 bases, J lost 6 bases, and 20 bases lay in between. The CDR3 length is 17 residues. CDR3 region: CASSLRSSQVSFNEQFF. The CDR3 DNA reads as TGTGCCAGCAGCTTAAGGTCATCCCAGGTTTCGTTCAATGAGCAGTTCTTC.

The count of this clone is one. The chain joins TRBV29-1 to TRBJ1-2, with D maybe TRBD1 (6 bases). CDR3 size: 12 residues. Germline V CDR1 and CDR2: SQVTM, ANQGSEA. Between the trimmed V and J ends, which lost 3 bases and 4 bases, there was a span of 9 bases. The CDR3 region has the DNA TGCAGCGTTGAGGTGGACAGCTATGGCTACACCTTC. Encoded protein: CSVEVDSYGYTF.